This T cell receptor beta chain was captured by sequencing in a study of blood T cell repertoires in COVID-19. Using immunoSEQ multiplex PCR, the repertoire was profiled, and TCRdb retains in-frame clones only, with some absent. The sample records about 170,000 clones, around 82% being singletons. CDR1 is SEHNR, CDR2 FQNEAQ, per germline (reference sequence). This CDR3 comprises 14 residues. V lost 8 bases and J 5 bases, leaving 16 bases between the germline ends. This clone has just a few counts. This chain connects TRBV7-9 to TRBJ2-1; no clear D gene. The source is a woman of 80 years or more with acute or convalescent COVID-19. What was sequenced was peripheral blood. The chain's CDR3 is CASQRRIADNEQFF. DNA of the CDR3: TGTGCCAGCCAGCGCAGAATAGCAGACAATGAGCAGTTCTTC. The entire variable domain, with the rest obtained from reference TRBV7-9 and TRBJ2-1, is as follows: DTGVSQNPRHKITKRGQNVTFRCDPISEHNRLYWYRQTLGQGPEFLTYFQNEAQLEKSRLLSDRFSAERPKGSFSTLEIQRTEQGDSAMYLCASQRRIADNEQFFGPGTRLTVL.